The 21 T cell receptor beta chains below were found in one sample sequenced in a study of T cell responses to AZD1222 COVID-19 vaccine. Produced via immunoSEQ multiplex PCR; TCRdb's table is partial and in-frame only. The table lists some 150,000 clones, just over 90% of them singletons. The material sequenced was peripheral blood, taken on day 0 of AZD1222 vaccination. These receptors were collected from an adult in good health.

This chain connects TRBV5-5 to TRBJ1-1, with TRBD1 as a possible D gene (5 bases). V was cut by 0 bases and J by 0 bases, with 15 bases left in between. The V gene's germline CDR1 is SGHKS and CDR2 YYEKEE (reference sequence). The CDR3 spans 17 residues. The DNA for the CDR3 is TGTGCCAGCAGCTTGGGGAGCCAGGGTTACATGAACACTGAAGCTTTCTTT. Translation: CASSLGSQGYMNTEAFF.

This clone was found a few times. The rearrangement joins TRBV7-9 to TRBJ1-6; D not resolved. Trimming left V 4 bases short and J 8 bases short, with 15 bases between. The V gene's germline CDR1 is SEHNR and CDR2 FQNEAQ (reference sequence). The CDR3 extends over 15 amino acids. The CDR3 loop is CASSSGGRRDSPLHF. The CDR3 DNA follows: TGTGCCAGCAGCTCTGGTGGTAGGAGGGATTCACCCCTCCACTTT.

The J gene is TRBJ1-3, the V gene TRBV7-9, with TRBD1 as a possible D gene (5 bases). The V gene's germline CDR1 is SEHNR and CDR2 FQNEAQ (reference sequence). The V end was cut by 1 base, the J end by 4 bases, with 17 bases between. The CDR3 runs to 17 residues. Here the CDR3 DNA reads TGTGCCAGCAGCTTAGAAGTACGGACATTGAAGGGAAACACCATATATTTT. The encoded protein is CASSLEVRTLKGNTIYF.

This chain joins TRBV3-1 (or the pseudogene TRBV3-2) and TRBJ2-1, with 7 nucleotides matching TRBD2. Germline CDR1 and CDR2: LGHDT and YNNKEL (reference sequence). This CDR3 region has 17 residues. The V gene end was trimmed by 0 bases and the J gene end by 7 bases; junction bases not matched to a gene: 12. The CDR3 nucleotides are TGTGCCAGCAGCCAAGATCCTCCGGGGAAGGGAGGGAATGAGCAGTTCTTC. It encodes CASSQDPPGKGGNEQFF.

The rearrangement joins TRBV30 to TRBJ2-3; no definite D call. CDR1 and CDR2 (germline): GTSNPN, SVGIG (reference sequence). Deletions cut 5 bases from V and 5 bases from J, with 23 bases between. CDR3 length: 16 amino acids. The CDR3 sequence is CAWGPKVSGFRDTQYF. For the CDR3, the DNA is TGTGCCTGGGGACCGAAAGTCTCAGGATTTCGAGATACGCAGTATTTT.

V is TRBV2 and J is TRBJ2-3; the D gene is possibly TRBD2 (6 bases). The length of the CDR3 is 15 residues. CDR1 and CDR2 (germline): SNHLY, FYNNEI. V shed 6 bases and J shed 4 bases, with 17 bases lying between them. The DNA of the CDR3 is TGTGCCAGCAGGATCGGGACTCTAAGGCCAGATACGCAGTATTTT. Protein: CASRIGTLRPDTQYF.

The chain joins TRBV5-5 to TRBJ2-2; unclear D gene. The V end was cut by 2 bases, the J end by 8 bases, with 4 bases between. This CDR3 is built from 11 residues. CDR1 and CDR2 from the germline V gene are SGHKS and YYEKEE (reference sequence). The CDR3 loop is CASSFKGELFF. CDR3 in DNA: TGTGCCAGCAGCTTTAAAGGGGAGCTGTTTTTT. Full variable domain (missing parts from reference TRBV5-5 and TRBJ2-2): DAGVTQSPTHLIKTRGQQVTLRCSPISGHKSVSWYQQVLGQGPQFIFQYYEKEERGRGNFPDRFSARQFPNYSSELNVNALLLGDSALYLCASSFKGELFFGEGSRLTVL.

The CDR3 loop reads CSVEGVTYEQYF. CDR3 nucleotides: TGCAGCGTTGAAGGCGTCACCTACGAGCAGTACTTC. The chain carries TRBV29-1 and TRBJ2-7; the D is unclear. The CDR3 runs to 12 residues. With 1 base removed from V and 2 bases from J, the gap between germline ends came to 6 bases. The germline gives CDR1 SQVTM, CDR2 ANQGSEA.

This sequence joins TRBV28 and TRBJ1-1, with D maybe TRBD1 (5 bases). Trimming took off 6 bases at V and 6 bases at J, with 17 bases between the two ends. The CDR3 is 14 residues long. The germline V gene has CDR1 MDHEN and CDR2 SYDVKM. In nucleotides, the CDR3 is TGTGCCAGCAGCTATCCAAGGGGAAGGGCTGAAGCTTTCTTT. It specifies CASSYPRGRAEAFF.

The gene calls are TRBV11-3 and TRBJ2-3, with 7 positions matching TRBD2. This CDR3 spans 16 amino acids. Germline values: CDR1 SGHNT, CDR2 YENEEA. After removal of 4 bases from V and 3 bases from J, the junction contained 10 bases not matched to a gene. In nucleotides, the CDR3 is TGTGCCAGCAGCTCGGAGGGGAGGGGCGGGACAGATACGCAGTATTTT. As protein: CASSSEGRGGTDTQYF.

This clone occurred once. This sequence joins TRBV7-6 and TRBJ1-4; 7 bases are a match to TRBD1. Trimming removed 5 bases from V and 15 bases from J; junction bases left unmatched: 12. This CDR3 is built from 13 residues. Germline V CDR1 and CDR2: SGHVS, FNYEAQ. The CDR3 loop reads CASSLGTVKKMFF. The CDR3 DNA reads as TGTGCCAGCAGCCTGGGGACAGTGAAAAAGATGTTTTTT.

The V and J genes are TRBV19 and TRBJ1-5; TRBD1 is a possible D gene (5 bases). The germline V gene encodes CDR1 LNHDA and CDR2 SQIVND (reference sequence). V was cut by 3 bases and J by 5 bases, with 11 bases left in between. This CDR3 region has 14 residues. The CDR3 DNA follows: TGTGCCAGTAGTATGATAAGGGGTGATCAGCCCCAGCATTTT. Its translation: CASSMIRGDQPQHF.

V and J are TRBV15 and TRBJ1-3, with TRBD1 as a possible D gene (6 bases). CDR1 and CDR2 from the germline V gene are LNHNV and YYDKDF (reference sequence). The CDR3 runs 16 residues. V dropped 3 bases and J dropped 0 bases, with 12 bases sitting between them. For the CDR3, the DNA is TGTGCCACCAGCAGTGGACAGTGGATCTCTGGAAACACCATATATTTT. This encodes CATSSGQWISGNTIYF.

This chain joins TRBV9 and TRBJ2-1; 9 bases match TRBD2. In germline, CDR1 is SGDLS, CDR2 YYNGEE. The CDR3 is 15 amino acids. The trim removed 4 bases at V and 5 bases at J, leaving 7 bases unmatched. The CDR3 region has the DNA TGTGCCAGCAGCTTTTTAGCGGGGGTAGACAATGAGCAGTTCTTC. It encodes CASSFLAGVDNEQFF.

This CDR3 reads CAWSVGGGRANTEAFF. DNA for the CDR3: TGTGCCTGGAGTGTGGGTGGTGGACGGGCGAACACTGAAGCTTTCTTT. The chain is built from TRBV30 and TRBJ1-1; D is ambiguous. This CDR3 has 16 amino acids. With 0 bases removed from V and 1 base from J, the gap between germline ends came to 15 bases. Germline V gene lookup returns CDR1 GTSNPN and CDR2 SVGIG (reference sequence). The full variable domain, its missing parts supplied by reference TRBV30 and TRBJ1-1, is SQTIHQWPATLVQPVGSPLSLECTVEGTSNPNLYWYRQAAGRGLQLLFYSVGIGQISSEVPQNLSASRPQDRQFILSSKKLLLSDSGFYLCAWSVGGGRANTEAFFGQGTRLTVV.

The CDR3 region is CASSLGGPGTGAYYEQYF. CDR3 DNA: TGTGCCAGCAGCCTTGGGGGACCCGGGACAGGGGCCTACTACGAGCAGTACTTC. This chain uses TRBV5-4 with TRBJ2-7, with 10 bases fitting TRBD1. This CDR3 comprises 18 residues. Germline V gene data show CDR1 as SGHNT and CDR2 as YYREEE (reference sequence). The ends lost 4 bases at V and 3 bases at J; junction bases unmatched: 16.

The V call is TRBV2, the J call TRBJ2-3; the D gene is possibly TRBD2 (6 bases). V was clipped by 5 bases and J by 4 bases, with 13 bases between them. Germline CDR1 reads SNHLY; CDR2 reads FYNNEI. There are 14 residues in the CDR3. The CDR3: CASSILGGADTQYF. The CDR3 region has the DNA TGTGCCAGCAGTATCCTGGGGGGTGCAGATACGCAGTATTTT.

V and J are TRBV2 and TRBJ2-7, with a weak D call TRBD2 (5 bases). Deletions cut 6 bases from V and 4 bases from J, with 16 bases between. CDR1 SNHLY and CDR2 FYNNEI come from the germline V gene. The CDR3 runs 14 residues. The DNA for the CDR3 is TGTGCCAGCAGGGTTAGACTAAACCCTTACGAGCAGTACTTC. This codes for CASRVRLNPYEQYF.

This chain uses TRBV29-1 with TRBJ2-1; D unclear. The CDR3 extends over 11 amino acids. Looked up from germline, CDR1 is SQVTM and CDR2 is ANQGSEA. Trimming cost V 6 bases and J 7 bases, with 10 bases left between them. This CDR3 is CSVELENEQFF. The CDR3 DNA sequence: TGCAGCGTGGAATTGGAAAATGAGCAGTTCTTC.

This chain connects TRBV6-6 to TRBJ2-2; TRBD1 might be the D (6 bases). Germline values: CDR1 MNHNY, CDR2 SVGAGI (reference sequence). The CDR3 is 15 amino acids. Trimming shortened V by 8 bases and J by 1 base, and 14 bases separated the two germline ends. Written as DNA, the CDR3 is TGTGCCAGCGGCTCCGCGACAGGGAACACCGGGGAGCTGTTTTTT. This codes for CASGSATGNTGELFF.

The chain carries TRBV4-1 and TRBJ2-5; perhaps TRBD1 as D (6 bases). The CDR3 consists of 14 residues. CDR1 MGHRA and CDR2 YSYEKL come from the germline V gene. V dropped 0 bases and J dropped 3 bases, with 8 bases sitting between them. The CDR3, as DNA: TGCGCCAGCAGCCAAGATCGGACAGAAGAGACCCAGTACTTC. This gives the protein CASSQDRTEETQYF.